This TCR beta chain emerged from a study of T cells after yellow fever vaccination. Researchers made TCR cDNA using 5'RACE template switching, and this step added a universal primer site and UMIs. TCRdb recomputed calls from the 5' RACE reads with MiXCR, one row per CDR3 protein. The sample has about 220,000 distinct CDR3 sequences; about 3% are singletons. This clonotype was seen repeatedly, ten times or more. Its antigen is still unknown. The V gene lost 3 bases and the J gene lost 3 bases, with 8 bases spanning the gap. The germline gives CDR1 SGHTA, CDR2 FQGTGA. This CDR3 spans 13 amino acids. Study observations and caveats: Most clones from primary vaccination resurfaced after the booster (approximately 95% CD4, 70% to 90% CD8).

J is TRBJ2-5 and V is TRBV7-3; no reliable D call. The sample consisted of CD4+ T cells sorted from PBMCs, taken 10 days after the yellow fever booster vaccination. This TCR derives from a man younger than 35 who received the YFV17D yellow fever vaccine. The CDR3 loop reads CASSLSPKETQYF. Written as DNA, the CDR3 is TGTGCCAGCAGCTTGTCCCCTAAAGAGACCCAGTACTTC. The full variable domain, in which reference TRBV7-3 and TRBJ2-5 provide the parts outside the CDR3, is GAGVSQTPSNKVTEKGKYVELRCDPISGHTALYWYRQSLGQGPEFLIYFQGTGAADDSGLPNDRFFAVRPEGSVSTLKIQRTERGDSAVYLCASSLSPKETQYFGPGTRLLVL.